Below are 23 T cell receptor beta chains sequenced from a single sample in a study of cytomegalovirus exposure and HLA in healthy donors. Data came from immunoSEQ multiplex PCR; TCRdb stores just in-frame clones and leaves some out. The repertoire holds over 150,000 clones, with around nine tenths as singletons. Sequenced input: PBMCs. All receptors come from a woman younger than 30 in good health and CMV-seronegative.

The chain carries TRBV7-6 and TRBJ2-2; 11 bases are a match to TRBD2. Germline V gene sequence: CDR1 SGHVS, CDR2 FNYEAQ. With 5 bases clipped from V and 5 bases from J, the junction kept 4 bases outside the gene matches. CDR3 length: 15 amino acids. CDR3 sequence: CASSPWTSGTGELFF. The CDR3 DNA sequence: TGTGCCAGCAGCCCCTGGACTAGCGGGACCGGGGAGCTGTTTTTT.

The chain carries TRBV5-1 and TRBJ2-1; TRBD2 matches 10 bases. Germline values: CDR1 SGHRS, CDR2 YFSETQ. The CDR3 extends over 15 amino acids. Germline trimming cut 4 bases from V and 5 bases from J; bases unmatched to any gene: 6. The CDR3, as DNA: TGCGCCAGCAGCCCCGCTAGCGGGAGCCACAATGAGCAGTTCTTC. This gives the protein CASSPASGSHNEQFF.

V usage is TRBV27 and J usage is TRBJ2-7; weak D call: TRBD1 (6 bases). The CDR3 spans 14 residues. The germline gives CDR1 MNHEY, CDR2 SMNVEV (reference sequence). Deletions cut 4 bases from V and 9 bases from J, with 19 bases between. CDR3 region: CASSSADRGSGQYF. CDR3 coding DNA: TGTGCCAGCAGTTCGGCGGACAGAGGATCGGGGCAGTACTTC.

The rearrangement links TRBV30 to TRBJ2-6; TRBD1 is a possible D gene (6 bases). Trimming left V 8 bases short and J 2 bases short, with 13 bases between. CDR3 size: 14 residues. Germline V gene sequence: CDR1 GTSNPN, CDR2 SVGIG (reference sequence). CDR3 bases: TGTGCCGTAGACAGGCTGACTGGGGCCAACGTCCTGACTTTC. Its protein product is CAVDRLTGANVLTF.

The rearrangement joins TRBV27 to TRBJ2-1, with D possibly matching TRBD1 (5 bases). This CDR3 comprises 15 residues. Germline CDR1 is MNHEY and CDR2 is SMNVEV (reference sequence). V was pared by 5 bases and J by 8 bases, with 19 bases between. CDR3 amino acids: CASSRGLYMGHEQFF. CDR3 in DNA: TGTGCCAGCAGTCGCGGTCTCTACATGGGGCATGAGCAGTTCTTC.

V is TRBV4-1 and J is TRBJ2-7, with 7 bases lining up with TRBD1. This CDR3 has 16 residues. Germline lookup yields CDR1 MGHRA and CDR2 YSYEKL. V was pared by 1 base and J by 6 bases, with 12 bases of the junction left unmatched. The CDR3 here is CASSQGKGTGVSEQYF. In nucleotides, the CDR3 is TGCGCCAGCAGCCAAGGTAAAGGTACAGGGGTTTCCGAGCAGTACTTC.

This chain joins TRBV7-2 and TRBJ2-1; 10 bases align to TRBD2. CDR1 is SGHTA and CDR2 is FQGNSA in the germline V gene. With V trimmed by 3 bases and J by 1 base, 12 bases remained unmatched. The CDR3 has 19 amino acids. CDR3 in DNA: TGTGCCAGCAGCTTTGGACGGGCTAGCGGGAGAAGGTCCTACAATGAGCAGTTCTTC. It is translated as CASSFGRASGRRSYNEQFF.

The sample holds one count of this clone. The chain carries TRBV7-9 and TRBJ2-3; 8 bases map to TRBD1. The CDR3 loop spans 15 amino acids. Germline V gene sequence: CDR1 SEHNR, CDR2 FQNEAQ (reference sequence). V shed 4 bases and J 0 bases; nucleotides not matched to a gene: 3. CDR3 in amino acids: CASSSRTGSTDTQYF. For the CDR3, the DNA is TGTGCCAGCAGCTCCAGGACAGGGAGCACAGATACGCAGTATTTT.

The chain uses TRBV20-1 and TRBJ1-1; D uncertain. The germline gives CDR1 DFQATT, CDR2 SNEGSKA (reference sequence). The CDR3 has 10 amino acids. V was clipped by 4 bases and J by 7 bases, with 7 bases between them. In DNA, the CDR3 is TGCAGTGCTATTAATCTTGAAGCTTTCTTT. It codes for CSAINLEAFF.

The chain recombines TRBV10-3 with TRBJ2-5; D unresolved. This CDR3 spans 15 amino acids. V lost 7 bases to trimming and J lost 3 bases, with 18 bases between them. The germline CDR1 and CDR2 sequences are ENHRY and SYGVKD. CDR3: CAITDTVRTKETQYF. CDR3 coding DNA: TGTGCCATCACGGATACCGTACGCACTAAAGAGACCCAGTACTTC.

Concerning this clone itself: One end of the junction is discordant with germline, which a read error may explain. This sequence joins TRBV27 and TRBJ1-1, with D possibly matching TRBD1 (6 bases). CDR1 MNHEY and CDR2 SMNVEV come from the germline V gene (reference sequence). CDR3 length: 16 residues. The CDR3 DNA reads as TGTGCCAGCAGTCTATCCTTCACAGGGCGTCATCGAGAGGCTTTCTTT. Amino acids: CASSLSFTGRHREAFF.

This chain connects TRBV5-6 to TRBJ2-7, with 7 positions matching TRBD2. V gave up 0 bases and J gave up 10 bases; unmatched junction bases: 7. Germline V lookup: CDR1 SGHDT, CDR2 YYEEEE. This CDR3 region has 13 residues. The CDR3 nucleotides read TGTGCCAGCAGCTTGGCCATGGGAGGGAGACAGTACTTC. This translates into CASSLAMGGRQYF.

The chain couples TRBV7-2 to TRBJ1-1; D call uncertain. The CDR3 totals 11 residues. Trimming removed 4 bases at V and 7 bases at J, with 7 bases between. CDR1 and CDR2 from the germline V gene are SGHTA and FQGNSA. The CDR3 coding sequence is TGTGCCAGCAGCTCCTCCTTTGAAGCTTTCTTT. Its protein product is CASSSSFEAFF.

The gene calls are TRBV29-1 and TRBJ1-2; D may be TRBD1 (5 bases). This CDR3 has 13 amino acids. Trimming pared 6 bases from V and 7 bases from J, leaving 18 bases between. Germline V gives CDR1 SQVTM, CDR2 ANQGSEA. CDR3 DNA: TGCAGCGTCCGACTCGGGACTGTCGGTGGCTACACCTTC. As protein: CSVRLGTVGGYTF.

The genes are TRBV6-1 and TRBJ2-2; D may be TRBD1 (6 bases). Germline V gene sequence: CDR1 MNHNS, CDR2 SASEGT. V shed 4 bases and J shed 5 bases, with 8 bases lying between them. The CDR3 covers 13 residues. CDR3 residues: CASSVQGTGELFF. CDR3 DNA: TGTGCCAGCAGTGTACAGGGAACCGGGGAGCTGTTTTTT.

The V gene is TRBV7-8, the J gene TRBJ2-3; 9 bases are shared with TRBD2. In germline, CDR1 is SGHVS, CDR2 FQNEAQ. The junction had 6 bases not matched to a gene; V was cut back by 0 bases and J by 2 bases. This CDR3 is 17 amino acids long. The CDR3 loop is CASSLALAGVLTDTQYF. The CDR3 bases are TGTGCCAGCAGCTTAGCGTTAGCGGGGGTCCTCACAGATACGCAGTATTTT.

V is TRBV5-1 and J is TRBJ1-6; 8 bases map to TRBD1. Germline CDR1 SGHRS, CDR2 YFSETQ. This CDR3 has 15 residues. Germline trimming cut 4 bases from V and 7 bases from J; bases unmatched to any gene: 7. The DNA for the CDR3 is TGCGCCAGCAGCCGAGACAGGGGTAAAAATTCACCCCTCCACTTT. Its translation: CASSRDRGKNSPLHF.

CDR3 loop: CASSQSRTGFGEKLFF. The CDR3, as DNA: TGTGCCAGCAGTCAATCACGGACAGGGTTCGGTGAAAAACTGTTTTTT. The chain employs TRBV28 and TRBJ1-4; 8 bases are a match to TRBD1. CDR1 and CDR2 from the germline V gene are MDHEN and SYDVKM. The V gene end was trimmed by 5 bases and the J gene end by 7 bases; junction bases not matched to a gene: 12. The CDR3 runs 16 residues.

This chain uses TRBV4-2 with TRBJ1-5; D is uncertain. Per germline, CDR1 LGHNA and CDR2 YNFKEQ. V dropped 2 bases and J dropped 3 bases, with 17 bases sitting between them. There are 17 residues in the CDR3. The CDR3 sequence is CASSQSGPGSPNQPQHF. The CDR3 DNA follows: TGTGCCAGCAGCCAAAGTGGGCCAGGTTCCCCCAATCAGCCCCAGCATTTT.

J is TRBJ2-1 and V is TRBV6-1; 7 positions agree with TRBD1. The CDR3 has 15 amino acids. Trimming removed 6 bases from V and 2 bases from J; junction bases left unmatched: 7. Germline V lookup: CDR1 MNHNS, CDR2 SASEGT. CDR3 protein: CASSDRVSPYNEQFF. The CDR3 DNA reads TGTGCCAGCAGCGACAGGGTAAGCCCCTACAATGAGCAGTTCTTC.

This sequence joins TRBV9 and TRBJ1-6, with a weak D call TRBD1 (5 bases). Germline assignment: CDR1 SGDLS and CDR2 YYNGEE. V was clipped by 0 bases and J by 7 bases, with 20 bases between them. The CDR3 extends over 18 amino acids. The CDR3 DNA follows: TGTGCCAGCAGCGTAGAGACCCCTGTTCAGGGCCGGAATTCACCCCTCCACTTT. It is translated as CASSVETPVQGRNSPLHF.

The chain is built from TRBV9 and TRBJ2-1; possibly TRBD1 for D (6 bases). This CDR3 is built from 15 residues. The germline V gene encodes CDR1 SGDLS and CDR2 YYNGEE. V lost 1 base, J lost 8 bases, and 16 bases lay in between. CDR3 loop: CASSVYEGVRYEQFF. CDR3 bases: TGTGCCAGCAGCGTATATGAGGGGGTTAGGTATGAGCAGTTCTTC.

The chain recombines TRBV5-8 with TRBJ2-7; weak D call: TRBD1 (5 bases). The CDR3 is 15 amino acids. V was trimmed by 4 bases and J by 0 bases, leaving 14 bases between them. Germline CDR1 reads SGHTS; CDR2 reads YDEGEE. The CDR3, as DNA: TGTGCCAGCAGCCCGACACAGGCCCTCTCCTACGAGCAGTACTTC. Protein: CASSPTQALSYEQYF.